Detailed here is one T cell receptor (beta chain). This table comes from immunoSEQ multiplex PCR, and its TCRdb copy is limited to in-frame clones, with some not included. The sample includes about 14,000 clones, roughly 80% of them seen just once. This record belongs to a study of technical replicates of blood from a few donors. Sequenced: PBMCs. The source of this sequence is a human donor in good health.

The CDR3 reads CAISWSDNSYEQYF. CDR3 sequence (DNA): TGTGCCATCAGTTGGTCGGACAACTCCTACGAGCAGTACTTC. The V and J genes are TRBV10-3 and TRBJ2-7, with D possibly TRBD1 on 5 matching bases. Per germline, CDR1 ENHRY and CDR2 SYGVKD. V lost 5 bases to trimming and J lost 0 bases, with 11 bases between them. The length of the CDR3 is 14 residues.